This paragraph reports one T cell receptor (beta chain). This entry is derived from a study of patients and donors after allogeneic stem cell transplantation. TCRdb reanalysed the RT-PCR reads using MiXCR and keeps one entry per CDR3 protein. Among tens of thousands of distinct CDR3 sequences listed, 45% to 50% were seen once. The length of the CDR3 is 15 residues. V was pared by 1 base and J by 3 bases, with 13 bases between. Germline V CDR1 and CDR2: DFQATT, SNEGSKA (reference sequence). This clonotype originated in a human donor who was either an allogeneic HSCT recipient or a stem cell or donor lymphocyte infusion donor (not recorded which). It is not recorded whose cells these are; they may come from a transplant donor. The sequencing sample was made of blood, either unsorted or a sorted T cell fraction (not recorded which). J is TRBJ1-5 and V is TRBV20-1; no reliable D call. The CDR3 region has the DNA TGCAGTGCTAGAGGAACGGCAGATTACAATCAGCCCCAGCATTTT. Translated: CSARGTADYNQPQHF.